One T cell receptor beta chain is described in this entry. The sample is drawn from a study of technical replicates of blood from a few donors. V was shortened by 0 bases and J by 8 bases, with 22 bases between the two germline ends. The CDR3 length is 16 residues. Germline CDR1 reads GTSNPN; CDR2 reads SVGIG (reference sequence). Here immunoSEQ multiplex PCR was the method, and the copy in TCRdb shows in-frame clones only, minus some. The sample has about 81,000 clones, 70% to 90% seen once; the top ten hold 3% to 5%. Sequencing was performed on PBMCs. The clonotype originates from a human donor in good health. Some clones in this sample may be carry-over from other donors' samples. V gene TRBV30 combines with J gene TRBJ1-2; tentatively, D is TRBD1 (5 bases). For the CDR3, the DNA is TGTGCCTGGAGTGTCCTAACCAGGGCCCCGACTAGAGGCTACACCTTC. Translated: CAWSVLTRAPTRGYTF.